This is a list of T cell receptor beta chains from one sample in a study of blood T cells in healthy people across ages. TCRdb processed the 5' RACE reads anew with MiXCR; each CDR3 protein has one entry. The data show some 1.8 million distinct CDR3 sequences, more than 35% seen once. The sample taken for sequencing was blood. Every receptor here comes from a human donor in good health. The CDR3 runs from the conserved cysteine through the conserved F or W. The order of the fields is CDR3 DNA, CDR3 protein, J gene, V gene, clone size, D gene. The D gene is left open where the match is weak. Size is stated for part of the rows, as once, few or many counts, or as a class when the clone is expanded.

TGCAGCGTTGAAGATACGAGGGACGAGCAGTACTTC CSVEDTRDEQYF TRBJ2-7 TRBV29-1 - -
TGCAGCGTTTTAGGGCCCTACGAGCAGTACTTC CSVLGPYEQYF TRBJ2-7 TRBV29-1 - -
TGCAGCGGCACAGGGGTACCCTACGAGCAGTACTTC CSGTGVPYEQYF TRBJ2-7 TRBV29-1 - TRBD1
TGTACCAGCAGCCAAGTTACGGGGGACGGTGAAAAACTGTTTTTT CTSSQVTGDGEKLFF TRBJ1-4 TRBV3-1 - -
TGTGCCAGCAGTTACTTACCGGGACAGGGGATTGAGTATAATTCACCCCTCCACTTT CASSYLPGQGIEYNSPLHF TRBJ1-6 TRBV6-5 few TRBD1
TGTGCCAGCAGCTTGGGCCTAAGGGCTCAGCCCCAGCATTTT CASSLGLRAQPQHF TRBJ1-5 TRBV7-8 few -
TGTGCCACCAGTGATCCCCCAGGGGGTTTGACGGATGAGCAGTTCTTC CATSDPPGGLTDEQFF TRBJ2-1 TRBV24-1 few TRBD1
TGTGCCAGCAGCTTAGTATCCTTGGGGGAGCAGTACTTC CASSLVSLGEQYF TRBJ2-5 TRBV11-2 - -
TGTGCCATCAGATCTTCGGATACGCAGTATTTT CAIRSSDTQYF TRBJ2-3 TRBV10-3 - -
TGTGCCAGCAGCTTAGCGAGGACAGGGACTAACTACGAGCAGTACTTC CASSLARTGTNYEQYF TRBJ2-7 TRBV7-8 - -
TGTGCCAGCAGTTTAGGAAGGTTTAACGAGCAGTACTTC CASSLGRFNEQYF TRBJ2-7 TRBV27 few -
TGCAGCGTTGTTCCGGGCCATCCCATGAACACTGAAGCTTTCTTT CSVVPGHPMNTEAFF TRBJ1-1 TRBV29-1 - -
TGCGCCAGCAGCGGGACAGGGGGCAATGAGCAGTTCTTC CASSGTGGNEQFF TRBJ2-1 TRBV2 many TRBD1
TGTGCCAGCAGCGCCACTAGCGTTACTCAAGAGACCCAGTTCTTC CASSATSVTQETQFF TRBJ2-1 TRBV9 few TRBD2
TGTGCCACCAGCAGGGGAACGGGGACCAGAGGCTATGGCTACACCTTC CATSRGTGTRGYGYTF TRBJ1-2 TRBV15 - -
TGCAGCGTCTCCGGGACAGAAAGTTCCTACGAGCAGTACTTC CSVSGTESSYEQYF TRBJ2-7 TRBV29-1 - TRBD1
TGTGCCAGCAGAAAAGGGGCATCACCCCTCCACTTT CASRKGASPLHF TRBJ1-6 TRBV6-5 few -
TGTGCCAGCAAGGGGGGGATGGGGTATAGCAATCAGCCCCAGCATTTT CASKGGMGYSNQPQHF TRBJ1-5 TRBV6-6 few -
TGTGCCAGCAGCACCCGCGGTGGGGGGGCGAGTGTTGCCTATGGCTACACCTTC CASSTRGGGASVAYGYTF TRBJ1-2 TRBV7-2 - -
TGTGCCAGCAGCCTCACGGACACCTTCGGGAATGAGCAGTTCTTC CASSLTDTFGNEQFF TRBJ2-1 TRBV9 few -
TGTGCCAGCAGCCGGGACAGGGGGCATTCTGGGGCCAACGTCCTGACTTTC CASSRDRGHSGANVLTF TRBJ2-6 TRBV7-9 - TRBD1
TGTGCCAGCAGCTTACGGGGACTACCCCAGTTCAATGAGCAGTTCTTC CASSLRGLPQFNEQFF TRBJ2-1 TRBV11-2 - TRBD2